This passage covers 16 T cell receptor beta chains from one sample sequenced in a study of shared clonotypes between healthy human individuals. The protocol was immunoSEQ multiplex PCR, while the TCRdb copy is restricted to in-frame clones and leaves out a portion. Here the sample spans 2.3 million or so clones, 85% to 95% being singletons. Material for sequencing was naive CD4+ T cells from PBMCs. The subset: CD45RA+ positively selected. The receptors derive from a man aged 18 to 30 in good health. Some clones in this sample may be carry-over from other donors' samples.

The chain links TRBV21-1 to TRBJ2-5; the table gives TRBD1 as D, unverified against the DNA. TRBV21-1 is classified as a pseudogene. There are 18 residues in the CDR3. The chain's CDR3 is CASSIYNAGQGARETQYF. CDR3 in DNA: TGTGCCAGCAGCATATATAACGCCGGACAGGGGGCTCGGGAGACCCAGTACTTC.

The V call is TRBV5-1, the J call TRBJ1-1; D is uncertain. Trimming stripped 3 bases from V and 2 bases from J, with 14 bases between. In germline, CDR1 is SGHRS, CDR2 YFSETQ. This CDR3 region has 15 residues. The CDR3, as DNA: TGCGCCAGCAGCTATCAAAGAGGCAGCAACACTGAAGCTTTCTTT. Translated, it gives CASSYQRGSNTEAFF.

To note about this clone: Other DNA variants within this sample encode the same CDR3. The chain employs TRBV5-1 and TRBJ1-1; 8 bases agree with TRBD1. Germline trimming cut 1 base from V and 4 bases from J; bases unmatched to any gene: 3. Germline loops: CDR1 SGHRS, CDR2 YFSETQ. This CDR3 spans 14 amino acids. For the CDR3, the DNA is TGCGCCAGCAGCTTGACAGGGGGGAGCACTGAAGCTTTCTTT. This sequence encodes CASSLTGGSTEAFF. The full variable domain, rest sourced from reference TRBV5-1 and TRBJ1-1, is KAGVTQTPRYLIKTRGQQVTLSCSPISGHRSVSWYQQTPGQGLQFLFEYFSETQRNKGNFPGRFSGRQFSNSRSEMNVSTLELGDSALYLCASSLTGGSTEAFFGQGTRLTVV.

V usage is TRBV28 and J usage is TRBJ1-2; 8 bases fit TRBD1. Germline V CDR1 and CDR2: MDHEN, SYDVKM. CDR3 length: 13 residues. The V and J ends lost 6 bases and 5 bases, in that order; junction bases with no gene match: 5. This CDR3 reads CASSLRGRYGYTF. The CDR3 region has the DNA TGTGCCAGCAGCCTCAGGGGGCGTTATGGCTACACCTTC.

This rearrangement joins TRBV6-9 to TRBJ2-7; D remains unclear. Germline V gives CDR1 MNHGY, CDR2 SVAAGI. The CDR3 extends over 11 amino acids. Trimming took off 6 bases at V and 3 bases at J, with 6 bases between the two ends. The CDR3 loop is CASSHNYEQYF. The DNA for the CDR3 is TGTGCCAGCAGCCACAACTACGAGCAGTACTTC.

V gene TRBV12-5 combines with J gene TRBJ2-1; D is unresolved. The CDR3 sequence is 16 residues long. The germline V gene encodes CDR1 LGHNT and CDR2 FRNRAP. Trimming cost V 4 bases and J 0 bases, with 13 bases left between them. For the CDR3, the DNA is TGTGCTAGTGGTTCCTCCGGAGCACGCTCCTACAATGAGCAGTTCTTC. This gives the protein CASGSSGARSYNEQFF.

V gene TRBV30 combines with J gene TRBJ1-2; TRBD1 matches at 8 bases. From germline, CDR1 is GTSNPN and CDR2 SVGIG (reference sequence). V was pared by 4 bases and J by 5 bases, with 3 bases of the junction left unmatched. The CDR3 loop spans 12 amino acids. The CDR3 DNA reads TGTGCCTGGAATCAGGGGGCATATGGCTACACCTTC. Translated, it gives CAWNQGAYGYTF.

V gene TRBV5-1 combines with J gene TRBJ2-7; D unresolved. CDR3 length: 11 residues. Germline CDR1 reads SGHRS; CDR2 reads YFSETQ. With 2 bases removed from V and 6 bases from J, the gap between germline ends came to 6 bases. For the CDR3, the DNA is TGCGCCAGCAGCTTTGATCCCGAGCAGTACTTC. Encoded protein: CASSFDPEQYF.

The chain links TRBV9 to TRBJ2-1; 8 bases are a match to TRBD1. The CDR3 loop spans 19 amino acids. J gave up 7 bases and V 4 bases, and 22 bases lay outside the gene matches. From germline, CDR1 is SGDLS and CDR2 YYNGEE. The CDR3 DNA sequence: TGTGCCAGCAGCCCCCGTCAGAAAGGACAGGGCCTGGGAAGGAATGAGCAGTTCTTC. Residues: CASSPRQKGQGLGRNEQFF.

V is TRBV7-9 and J is TRBJ1-1, with no clear D. V dropped 5 bases and J dropped 4 bases, with 14 bases sitting between them. CDR1 and CDR2 (germline): SEHNR, FQNEAQ (reference sequence). CDR3 size: 14 residues. CDR3 bases: TGTGCCAGCAGCCCGGGAGGGTGGGCCACTGAAGCTTTCTTT. It translates to CASSPGGWATEAFF.

There are a few counts of this clone. The rearrangement uses TRBV29-1 and TRBJ1-1, with a tentative D call TRBD1 (6 bases). The CDR3 runs to 15 residues. Trimming pared 1 base from V and 0 bases from J, leaving 12 bases between. CDR1 SQVTM and CDR2 ANQGSEA come from the germline V gene. Written as DNA, the CDR3 is TGCAGCGTTGAAGCAGGGGTACGCATGAACACTGAAGCTTTCTTT. This gives the protein CSVEAGVRMNTEAFF.

The chain combines TRBV18 with TRBJ1-5; 7 nucleotides agree with TRBD1. The junction had 9 bases not matched to a gene; V was cut back by 3 bases and J by 4 bases. The CDR3 has 16 residues. Germline V lookup: CDR1 KGHSH, CDR2 LQKENI. The CDR3: CASSPRQGSLNQPQHF. The DNA of the CDR3 is TGTGCCAGCTCACCGAGACAGGGATCGTTGAATCAGCCCCAGCATTTT. The complete variable domain, with remaining parts taken from reference TRBV18 and TRBJ1-5, reads NAGVMQNPRHLVRRRGQEARLRCSPMKGHSHVYWYRQLPEEGLKFMVYLQKENIIDESGMPKERFSAEFPKEGPSILRIQQVVRGDSAAYFCASSPRQGSLNQPQHFGDGTRLSIL.

The chain recombines TRBV15 with TRBJ2-3; D is uncertain. The CDR3 totals 14 residues. Trimming left V 0 bases short and J 0 bases short, with 4 bases between. CDR1 is LNHNV and CDR2 is YYDKDF in the germline V gene (reference sequence). This CDR3 is CATSRDFSTDTQYF. The CDR3 region has the DNA TGTGCCACCAGCAGAGATTTCAGCACAGATACGCAGTATTTT.

Turning to this clone: One junction end does not reproduce the germline sequence, and a read error may be involved. The rearrangement uses TRBV9 and TRBJ2-1; D is possibly TRBD2 (6 bases). Germline V gene sequence: CDR1 SGDLS, CDR2 YYNGEE. The CDR3 length is 14 residues. This chain's CDR3 is CASSPRDSNNEQFF. The CDR3 DNA reads TGTGCCAGCAGTCCTCGGGACTCCAACAATGAGCAGTTCTTC.

This rearrangement joins TRBV11-2 to TRBJ2-5; 8 bases are a match to TRBD2. Germline loops: CDR1 SGHAT, CDR2 FQNNGV. CDR3 length: 13 residues. The V gene end was trimmed by 5 bases and the J gene end by 7 bases; junction bases not matched to a gene: 6. The CDR3 region has the DNA TGTGCCAGCAGCCTTCCGGGACTAGTGACCCAGTACTTC. Translating it yields CASSLPGLVTQYF.

This clone was counted a single time. This chain uses TRBV10-2 with TRBJ1-2; the D gene is possibly TRBD1 (5 bases). The V gene lost 0 bases and the J gene lost 2 bases, with 7 bases spanning the gap. Germline CDR1 WSHSY, CDR2 SAAADI. This CDR3 region has 14 residues. The CDR3 here is CASSESWGNYGYTF. The CDR3 DNA follows: TGCGCCAGCAGTGAGTCGTGGGGCAACTATGGCTACACCTTC.